This T cell receptor (beta chain) was recorded in a study of shared clonotypes between healthy human individuals. Study-wide results and limits: Even with large depth, rarefaction showed that sorted-subset sequencing was incomplete.

The CDR3 covers 16 residues. Germline V CDR1 and CDR2: LNHDA, SQIVND (reference sequence). The ends lost 5 bases at V and 3 bases at J; junction bases unmatched: 4. The method was immunoSEQ multiplex PCR; TCRdb's version includes in-frame clones alone and lacks a portion of them. The data show about 2.2 million clones, about 93% seen once. For this clone: Antigen: not known.

Naive CD8 cells lacked CD45RO and underwent positive selection for CCR7, leaving out terminally differentiated effector memory CD45RA+ cells. The healthy adult donors were HIV-negative and reported no recent acute infections or vaccinations. The V call is TRBV19, the J call TRBJ2-5, with 15 positions matching TRBD2. Sequencing was performed on naive CD8+ T cells from PBMCs. This clonotype was obtained from a man aged 18 to 29 in good health. Some clones in this sample may be carry-over from other donors' samples. This CDR3 is CASSSRTSGREETQYF. CDR3 sequence (DNA): TGTGCCAGTAGTTCAAGGACTAGCGGGAGGGAAGAGACCCAGTACTTC.